The next 18 T cell receptor beta chains were all read from a single sample in a study of T-cell memory formation after mild COVID-19. TCRdb used MiXCR to reprocess the 5' RACE reads, holding one entry per CDR3 protein. The sample lists under 300,000 distinct CDR3 sequences, approximately 7.6% occurring once. The sample comprised PBMCs or a T cell subset sorted from them (not recorded which). These receptors originate from a young man who had mild COVID-19 (a few samples of this study predate the infection). Cell type and time point are not known.

This rearrangement joins TRBV4-3 to TRBJ2-7; D is perhaps TRBD1 or TRBD2 (5 bases each). There are 15 residues in the CDR3. V was cut by 2 bases and J by 0 bases, with 11 bases left in between. From germline, CDR1 is LGHNA and CDR2 YSLEER. In nucleotides, the CDR3 is TGCGCCAGCAGCCAAACTGGGGGTGACTCCTACGAGCAGTACGTC. It codes for CASSQTGGDSYEQYV.

The chain has TRBV6-6 and TRBJ2-7; a possible D gene is TRBD1 (6 bases). V was cut by 7 bases and J by 6 bases, with 10 bases left in between. Per germline, CDR1 MNHNY and CDR2 SVGAGI (reference sequence). The CDR3 extends over 11 amino acids. CDR3: CASTTGSEQYF. The CDR3 region has the DNA TGTGCCAGCACCACAGGGAGCGAGCAGTACTTC.

This clonotype was seen only a few times. The chain employs TRBV10-3 and TRBJ2-1; 7 positions match TRBD2. J was trimmed by 2 bases and V by 10 bases; bases with no gene match: 11. CDR1 is ENHRY and CDR2 is SYGVKD in the germline V gene. CDR3 length: 15 residues. This CDR3 is CASRPVRGAYNEQFF. As DNA, the CDR3 is TGTGCCAGCAGACCCGTCCGGGGGGCCTACAATGAGCAGTTCTTC.

This clonotype was detected a few times. This chain joins TRBV7-2 and TRBJ2-1; 8 nucleotides line up with TRBD2. After removal of 1 base from V and 9 bases from J, the junction contained 11 bases not matched to a gene. Germline lookup yields CDR1 SGHTA and CDR2 FQGNSA. CDR3 length: 16 residues. CDR3 coding DNA: TGTGCCAGCAGCTTAGGGTCTGGCGGGGGGCTCGGTGAGCAGTTCTTC. Protein product: CASSLGSGGGLGEQFF.

This clonotype was counted a few times. J is TRBJ2-5 and V is TRBV13; weak D call: TRBD2 (7 bases). V was cut by 8 bases and J by 4 bases, with 11 bases left in between. The CDR3 runs 12 residues. Germline V gives CDR1 PRHDT, CDR2 FYEKMQ (reference sequence). CDR3 sequence (DNA): TGTGCCAGCGGGAGGGGGTCAGAGACCCAGTACTTC. Amino acids: CASGRGSETQYF.

The V gene is TRBV4-2, the J gene TRBJ2-1; D possibly matches TRBD1 or TRBD2 (5 bases each). Germline V gives CDR1 LGHNA, CDR2 YNFKEQ. Trimming stripped 2 bases from V and 7 bases from J, with 12 bases between. The CDR3 is made up of 14 amino acids. The CDR3 protein is CASSQQGRGNEQFF. CDR3 nucleotide sequence: TGTGCCAGCAGCCAACAGGGCCGAGGGAATGAGCAGTTCTTC.

This chain joins TRBV5-1 and TRBJ2-3, with 8 nucleotides matching TRBD2. CDR1 and CDR2 (germline): SGHRS, YFSETQ. CDR3 size: 15 residues. With V trimmed by 3 bases and J by 5 bases, 8 bases remained unmatched. The chain's CDR3 is CASSSIAGSGDTQYF. The CDR3 DNA reads as TGCGCCAGCAGCTCGATAGCGGGGTCGGGAGATACGCAGTATTTT.

This chain links TRBV4-1 with TRBJ1-2, with a tentative D call TRBD1 (5 bases). V lost 0 bases, J lost 3 bases, and 8 bases lay in between. This CDR3 is 14 amino acids long. Germline CDR1 reads MGHRA; CDR2 reads YSYEKL. CDR3 loop: CASSQEPGDYGYTF. Written as DNA, the CDR3 is TGCGCCAGCAGCCAAGAACCGGGGGACTATGGCTACACCTTC.

This chain joins TRBV6-2 or TRBV6-3 and TRBJ2-3; TRBD2 aligns across 9 bases. Germline CDR1 is MNHEY and CDR2 is SVGEGT. The CDR3 totals 15 residues. The trim removed 8 bases at V and 7 bases at J, leaving 13 bases unmatched. The CDR3 sequence: CASLPGASGANTQYF. Here the CDR3 DNA reads TGTGCCAGCCTTCCCGGGGCTAGCGGGGCCAATACGCAGTATTTT.

Only a few counts were recorded for this clonotype. This chain connects TRBV3-1 to TRBJ2-3; D may correspond to TRBD1 or TRBD2 (5 bases each). This CDR3 contains 17 residues. Trimming cost V 2 bases and J 1 base, with 16 bases left between them. Germline assignment: CDR1 LGHDT and CDR2 YNNKEL (reference sequence). The CDR3 DNA is TGTGCCAGCAGCCAAACAGGACTCAGGCGGGGCACAGATACGCAGTATTTT. Translated, it gives CASSQTGLRRGTDTQYF.

The table lists this clonotype with many counts. The V gene is TRBV5-1, the J gene TRBJ2-1; D not certain. The CDR3 has 12 residues. Between the trimmed V and J ends, which lost 0 bases and 9 bases, there was a span of 7 bases. Germline loops: CDR1 SGHRS, CDR2 YFSETQ. The CDR3 coding sequence is TGCGCCAGCAGCTTGGTGATGGGTGAGCAGTTCTTC. Its protein product is CASSLVMGEQFF.

This chain connects TRBV5-1 to TRBJ2-5, with D perhaps TRBD2 (5 bases). Trimming shortened V by 3 bases and J by 5 bases, and 20 bases separated the two germline ends. Germline loops: CDR1 SGHRS, CDR2 YFSETQ. CDR3 length equals 16 residues. In DNA, the CDR3 is TGCGCCAGCAGCTATATAGTCGCCGAAGAGGGCGAGACCCAGTACTTC. The encoded protein is CASSYIVAEEGETQYF.

The chain links TRBV30 to TRBJ1-2; 7 bases are a match to TRBD1. The CDR3 sequence is 14 residues long. The germline CDR1 and CDR2 sequences are GTSNPN and SVGIG (reference sequence). The V and J ends lost 3 bases and 4 bases, in that order; junction bases with no gene match: 8. The CDR3 loop reads CAWRTPGGFYGYTF. For the CDR3, the DNA is TGTGCCTGGAGGACCCCAGGGGGTTTCTATGGCTACACCTTC.

The chain uses TRBV7-6 and TRBJ2-7; D tentatively fits TRBD1 or TRBD2 (7 bases each). V gave up 5 bases and J gave up 6 bases, with 14 bases separating them. This CDR3 is 13 amino acids long. CDR1 is SGHVS, CDR2 FNYEAQ, per germline. In DNA form, the CDR3 reads TGTGCCAGCAGCCCCGACAGGGAGGGCGAGCAGTACTTC. Amino acids: CASSPDREGEQYF.

This sequence joins TRBV12-2 and TRBJ2-4; the table's D call, TRBD1, has no DNA check behind it. TRBV12-2 is deemed a pseudogene. The CDR3 covers 18 residues. The CDR3 sequence: CASRLAGGKGLAKNIQYF. The CDR3 DNA sequence: TGTGCAAGTCGCTTAGCGGGGGGGAAGGGATTAGCCAAAAACATTCAGTACTTC.

The chain links TRBV7-2 to TRBJ2-1; D remains unclear. The CDR3 is 12 amino acids. V was pared by 7 bases and J by 9 bases, with 13 bases between. Germline V gene sequence: CDR1 SGHTA, CDR2 FQGNSA. The CDR3 here is CASTIGRAEQFF. The DNA for the CDR3 is TGTGCCAGCACGATCGGACGGGCTGAGCAGTTCTTC.

This clonotype was counted ten times or more. The chain joins TRBV18 to TRBJ1-2, with D maybe TRBD1 (6 bases). V was clipped by 6 bases and J by 3 bases, with 8 bases between them. The germline CDR1 and CDR2 sequences are KGHSH and LQKENI. The CDR3 length is 12 residues. CDR3 protein: CASSGADYGYTF. In DNA, the CDR3 is TGTGCCAGCTCGGGGGCAGACTATGGCTACACCTTC.

This clonotype was detected ten times or more. The genes are TRBV18 and TRBJ2-7; 7 positions match TRBD1. V was pared by 3 bases and J by 3 bases, with 5 bases of the junction left unmatched. CDR3 length: 14 amino acids. Looked up from germline, CDR1 is KGHSH and CDR2 is LQKENI. The CDR3 here is CASSPRQGVYEQYV. In nucleotides, the CDR3 is TGTGCCAGCTCACCCAGACAGGGAGTCTACGAGCAGTACGTC.